Listed here are 21 T cell receptor beta chains from one sample, sequenced in a study of T cells in Graves' hyperthyroidism and ophthalmopathy. Using RNA transcripts as the source, TCR beta CDR3 regions were amplified. Initially, a first-round RT-PCR of the TCR CDR3 employed the HTBI primer set. MiXCR was run by TCRdb on the multiplex PCR reads, yielding one entry per CDR3 protein. The repertoire has 200,000 to 250,000 distinct CDR3 sequences, roughly 15% of them found once; the top ten carry around 30%. Sequencing was done on a sample of blood. The receptor set was obtained from a woman under 30 with Graves' ophthalmopathy.

At least ten counts were recorded for this clonotype. The V and J genes are TRBV7-8 and TRBJ2-1; a possible D gene is TRBD2 (6 bases). This CDR3 region has 14 residues. Germline-derived CDR1 and CDR2 are SGHVS and FQNEAQ. Deletions cut 5 bases from V and 6 bases from J, with 14 bases between. The CDR3 nucleotides read TGTGCCAGCAGCCCCTTGGGAGGCCCCAATGAGCAGTTCTTC. It translates to CASSPLGGPNEQFF.

The chain joins TRBV7-2 to TRBJ2-5; the match to TRBD2 covers 11 bases. V lost 2 bases to trimming and J lost 2 bases; unmatched junction nucleotides: 4. The CDR3 sequence is 16 residues long. CDR1 and CDR2 from the germline V gene are SGHTA and FQGNSA. CDR3 in DNA: TGTGCCAGCAGCTTACTAACTAGCGGGGGACAAGAGACCCAGTACTTC. As protein: CASSLLTSGGQETQYF.

This clonotype showed up many times. The chain recombines TRBV28 with TRBJ1-1; TRBD1 aligns across 9 bases. This CDR3 is built from 15 residues. V trimming: 3 bases; J trimming: 8 bases; junction bases outside the gene matches: 10. Germline CDR1 and CDR2: MDHEN and SYDVKM. The CDR3 loop is CASSFGGTGRREAFF. In DNA, the CDR3 is TGTGCCAGCAGTTTTGGTGGGACAGGGCGAAGAGAAGCTTTCTTT.

There are many counts of this clonotype. V and J are TRBV12-3 or TRBV12-4 and TRBJ1-2; 12 bases match TRBD1. The CDR3 runs 17 residues. V dropped 5 bases and J dropped 4; count of bases not matched to a gene: 11. CDR3 amino acids: CASSHQPGQGAGYGYTF. CDR3 bases: TGTGCCAGCAGTCATCAACCGGGACAGGGGGCTGGCTATGGCTACACCTTC.

This clonotype was found many times. The chain links TRBV11-2 to TRBJ2-7, with TRBD1 matching over 10 bases. This CDR3 has 15 amino acids. Germline CDR1 is SGHAT and CDR2 is FQNNGV. The ends lost 5 bases at V and 4 bases at J; junction bases unmatched: 8. In DNA form, the CDR3 reads TGTGCCAGCAGCACCACCGGGACAGGGGAATACGAGCAGTACTTC. Encoded protein: CASSTTGTGEYEQYF. Looking up the rest from reference TRBV11-2 and TRBJ2-7 gives the full variable domain: EAGVAQSPRYKIIEKRQSVAFWCNPISGHATLYWYQQILGQGPKLLIQFQNNGVVDDSQLPKDRFSAERLKGVDSTLKIQPAKLEDSAVYLCASSTTGTGEYEQYFGPGTRLTVT.

Remarks on this clonotype: A read error may be the cause here, since a much bigger clone is one base away. This rearrangement joins TRBV20-1 to TRBJ2-5; 8 nucleotides align to TRBD1. The CDR3 has 13 amino acids. Germline CDR1 reads DFQATT; CDR2 reads SNEGSKA (reference sequence). The CDR3 coding sequence is TGCAGTGCCTCGGGACAGGCACAAGAGACCCAGCACTTC. It is translated as CSASGQAQETQHF.

The chain employs TRBV9 and TRBJ2-1; 7 positions match TRBD2. The V gene's germline CDR1 is SGDLS and CDR2 YYNGEE. V shed 4 bases, J shed 4 bases, and the junction held 11 bases outside the gene matches. CDR3 length equals 16 residues. CDR3 coding DNA: TGTGCCAGCAGCCCCCAGCTACTCGGGAGGTACAATGAGCAGTTCTTC. Its protein product is CASSPQLLGRYNEQFF.

The table lists this clonotype with many counts. The chain carries TRBV7-9 and TRBJ2-1, with TRBD2 identical over 11 bases. The germline V gene encodes CDR1 SEHNR and CDR2 FQNEAQ (reference sequence). V lost 5 bases and J lost 6; bases outside the gene matches: 6. The length of the CDR3 is 15 residues. CDR3 DNA: TGTGCCAGCAGCAACGCTAGCGGGGGGCGCAATGAGCAGTTCTTC. This sequence encodes CASSNASGGRNEQFF.

In this sample, this clonotype turned up many times. The chain combines TRBV5-1 with TRBJ2-5; TRBD1 agrees at 9 bases. Per germline, CDR1 SGHRS and CDR2 YFSETQ. The CDR3 runs 13 residues. Trimming at V came to 6 bases and at J to 5 bases, leaving 5 bases not matched to a gene. The CDR3 nucleotides are TGCGCCAGCACCCACGGGACAGGGGAGACCCAGTACTTC. It codes for CASTHGTGETQYF.

This clonotype was counted ten times or more. The chain employs TRBV13 and TRBJ2-7; 15 bases are a match to TRBD2. V lost 5 bases and J lost 6; bases outside the gene matches: 5. Per germline, CDR1 PRHDT and CDR2 FYEKMQ (reference sequence). This CDR3 is 15 amino acids long. The CDR3 DNA follows: TGTGCCAGCAGCCTATCGGGACTAGCGGGGGGCGAGCAGTACTTC. Translated: CASSLSGLAGGEQYF. Full variable domain (rest looked up from reference TRBV13 and TRBJ2-7): AAGVIQSPRHLIKEKRETATLKCYPIPRHDTVYWYQQGPGQDPQFLISFYEKMQSDKGSIPDRFSAQQFSDYHSELNMSSLELGDSALYFCASSLSGLAGGEQYFGPGTRLTVT.

This clonotype was observed at least ten times. The rearrangement joins TRBV7-9 to TRBJ1-1, with a weak D call TRBD1 (5 bases). From germline, CDR1 is SEHNR and CDR2 FQNEAQ (reference sequence). This CDR3 is 15 amino acids long. With 4 bases removed from V and 5 bases from J, the gap between germline ends came to 17 bases. The CDR3 loop reads CASSSTVTGRTEAFF. The CDR3 DNA follows: TGTGCCAGCAGCTCGACAGTTACAGGACGTACTGAAGCTTTCTTT.

This clonotype has ten or more counts. The chain combines TRBV10-3 with TRBJ2-1, with D perhaps given as TRBD1 or TRBD2 (6 bases each). Germline loops: CDR1 ENHRY, CDR2 SYGVKD. The V gene lost 2 bases and the J gene lost 0 bases, with 8 bases spanning the gap. The CDR3 spans 15 residues. The CDR3 coding sequence is TGTGCCATCAGTGAGGGGGGGCGCTCCTACAATGAGCAGTTCTTC. It translates to CAISEGGRSYNEQFF.

This clonotype has a handful of counts. This chain links TRBV7-6 with TRBJ2-1; tentatively, D is TRBD1 (6 bases). The CDR3 is 16 residues long. Germline lookup yields CDR1 SGHVS and CDR2 FNYEAQ. Trimming cost V 1 base and J 9 bases, with 19 bases left between them. CDR3 bases: TGTGCCAGCAGCTTAGTCGAGGCAGGGGCGCCCAGTGAGCAGTTCTTC. Amino acid sequence: CASSLVEAGAPSEQFF.

This clonotype appeared a single time. The chain carries TRBV5-4 and TRBJ2-5; 9 nucleotides align to TRBD1. The CDR3 totals 15 residues. CDR1 and CDR2 from the germline V gene are SGHNT and YYREEE (reference sequence). V trimming: 4 bases; J trimming: 3 bases; junction bases outside the gene matches: 7. The CDR3 spells CASSHLTGGEETQYF. For the CDR3, the DNA is TGTGCCAGCAGCCATTTGACAGGGGGGGAAGAGACCCAGTACTTC. The full variable domain, in which reference TRBV5-4 and TRBJ2-5 provide the parts outside the CDR3, is ETGVTQSPTHLIKTRGQQVTLRCSSQSGHNTVSWYQQALGQGPQFIFQYYREEENGRGNFPPRFSGLQFPNYSSELNVNALELDDSALYLCASSHLTGGEETQYFGPGTRLLVL.

V usage is TRBV9 and J usage is TRBJ2-1, with TRBD2 identical over 8 bases. This CDR3 region has 15 residues. Germline lookup yields CDR1 SGDLS and CDR2 YYNGEE. V lost 4 bases, J lost 9 bases, and 12 bases stayed unmatched. As DNA, the CDR3 is TGTGCCAGCAGCCCTTCGGGACTAGTGGGAATTGAGCAGTTCTTC. Protein product: CASSPSGLVGIEQFF.

The chain couples TRBV4-1 to TRBJ1-1; D is perhaps TRBD1 (6 bases). The CDR3 runs to 16 residues. CDR1 is MGHRA, CDR2 YSYEKL, per germline. V was pared by 0 bases and J by 5 bases, with 16 bases between. In DNA, the CDR3 is TGCGCCAGCAGCCAAGATGGGGGGCGTTCGAGGACTGAAGCTTTCTTT. It yields the protein CASSQDGGRSRTEAFF.

This clonotype was seen repeatedly, ten times or more. The V gene is TRBV27, the J gene TRBJ2-1; D is unclear. The CDR3 runs 15 residues. The V end lost 4 bases, the J end lost 0 bases, and 10 bases lay between the germline ends. Germline CDR1 and CDR2: MNHEY and SMNVEV (reference sequence). The CDR3 DNA sequence: TGTGCCAGCAGTTGGGCTACCAGCTCCTACAATGAGCAGTTCTTC. Its protein is CASSWATSSYNEQFF.

In its sample, this clonotype was seen a few times. The rearrangement uses TRBV20-1 and TRBJ2-1; 11 bases are a match to TRBD2. There are 17 residues in the CDR3. The germline CDR1 and CDR2 sequences are DFQATT and SNEGSKA (reference sequence). V lost 1 base to trimming and J lost 5 bases; unmatched junction nucleotides: 10. The CDR3 DNA reads as TGCAGTGCTAGAGTTCCCATACTAGCGGGAGAAAACAATGAGCAGTTCTTC. Protein sequence: CSARVPILAGENNEQFF.

This clonotype has a count of ten or more. V and J are TRBV5-1 and TRBJ2-7; D gene uncertain. The CDR3 totals 14 residues. Trimming stripped 4 bases from V and 1 base from J, with 12 bases between. Germline V gives CDR1 SGHRS, CDR2 YFSETQ. The CDR3 reads CASSLTSPSYEQYF. In DNA, the CDR3 is TGCGCCAGCAGCCTCACCTCCCCGTCCTACGAGCAGTACTTC.

This clonotype showed up many times. The chain links TRBV5-1 to TRBJ2-7; TRBD2 aligns across 10 bases. Trimming cost V 2 bases and J 0 bases; bases outside gene matches: 8. The CDR3 runs 17 residues. CDR1 is SGHRS and CDR2 is YFSETQ in the germline V gene. The CDR3 region has the DNA TGCGCCAGCAGCTTAGGAGCGGGAGGGCCCCCCTCCTACGAGCAGTACTTC. It encodes CASSLGAGGPPSYEQYF.

This clonotype occurred many times. V and J are TRBV6-1 and TRBJ1-1; the D gene is possibly TRBD1 (5 bases). Germline V lookup: CDR1 MNHNS, CDR2 SASEGT. V was cut by 6 bases and J by 2 bases, with 16 bases left in between. This CDR3 region has 15 residues. The chain's CDR3 is CASSGGRALNTEAFF. The CDR3 nucleotides read TGTGCCAGCAGCGGGGGAAGGGCACTAAACACTGAAGCTTTCTTT.